This entry describes one T cell receptor beta chain. This table comes from immunoSEQ multiplex PCR, and its TCRdb copy is limited to in-frame clones, with some not included. The sample comprises 100,000 to 150,000 clones, approximately 90% of which are singletons, and 0.8% to 1% rests with the top ten. This entry is derived from a study of OX40 agonist ivuxolimab in advanced cancers. V lost 0 bases and J 3 bases, leaving 9 bases between the germline ends. The CDR3 has 15 amino acids. Per germline, CDR1 MNHEY and CDR2 SMNVEV (reference sequence). This chain connects TRBV27 to TRBJ1-3, with a weak D call TRBD1 (5 bases). The specimen was CD4+ or CD8+ T cells sorted from blood, collected in a trial of the OX40 agonist ivuxolimab. This sequence originates from an adult with an advanced solid tumor such as melanoma, head and neck, liver or kidney cancer. The CDR3 DNA follows: TGTGCCAGCAGTTTATCGCCAGGGAGTGGAAACACCATATATTTT. Encoded protein: CASSLSPGSGNTIYF.